This TCR beta chain was sequenced during a study of T-cell reconstitution after alpha-beta-depleted transplantation in children (dated by TCRdb to the mid-2010s). A note on the overall study: Using TCR repertoire profiling, the study followed T-cell immune reconstitution in a quantitative way in children after TCRalphabeta/CD19-depleted allogeneic hematopoietic cell transplantation.

The study at large found these results: Over the following months the frequencies of hyperexpanded clones went down, and after one year T-cell counts and TCRbeta diversity were mostly credited to newly produced T cells. The apparently early recovery of alphabetaT-cell counts about two months after transplant reportedly depended on only several hundred rapidly expanded clones that came from non-depleted graft cells. In some patients, high TCRbeta diversity at day 60 was attributed to recipient T cells and intrathymic progenitors that had survived conditioning.

Concerning this clonotype itself: Its antigen target is currently unknown. Qualities for individual bases were not recorded, and no much larger clone is one base off.

This specimen's treatment or condition label, per the study, means: allogeneic hematopoietic cell transplantation with graft depleted of TCRalphabeta T cells and CD19 B cells. The children who served as transplant recipients had been given grafts of TCRalphabeta/CD19-depleted allogeneic hematopoietic cells. Preparation of the library involved PCR. These reads were obtained on an Illumina HiSeq 2500. Molecular barcoding was employed in the preparation of TCR libraries, with unique molecular identifiers being used to normalize TCRbeta repertoire quantification. TCRdb passed the public sequencing reads through fastp at Q25 and MiXCR, retaining productive beta sequences. For every CDR3 protein sequence, its rows merge into one entry that carries the most common genes and DNA. Counted in this sample were fewer than 250,000 distinct CDR3 sequences; approximately 15% of them appeared once. About 45% of the sample lies in the top ten.

CDR3 length: 12 amino acids, cysteine to phenylalanine. CDR3 DNA is the only sequence kept; it has 36 bases, read in frame from the first base. CDR1 and CDR2 are drawn from the germline V gene: LGHNA, YSLEER. Relative to germline, V is 5 bases shorter and J is 6 bases shorter, with 9 bases between their ends. The sequence links TRBV4-3 to TRBJ2-3; possibly the D gene is TRBD1, per 6 matching bases. The clonotype comes from a male patient under 10 years old who had a stem cell transplant for acute lymphoblastic leukemia, so the T cells may come from the graft donor. This sample comprised PBMCs, mostly from graft donor cells, obtained 360 days after TCRalphabeta/CD19-depleted stem cell transplant. The DNA sequence is TGCGCCAGCAGCGTTAGGGGGGATACGCAGTATTTT. It specifies CASSVRGDTQYF.